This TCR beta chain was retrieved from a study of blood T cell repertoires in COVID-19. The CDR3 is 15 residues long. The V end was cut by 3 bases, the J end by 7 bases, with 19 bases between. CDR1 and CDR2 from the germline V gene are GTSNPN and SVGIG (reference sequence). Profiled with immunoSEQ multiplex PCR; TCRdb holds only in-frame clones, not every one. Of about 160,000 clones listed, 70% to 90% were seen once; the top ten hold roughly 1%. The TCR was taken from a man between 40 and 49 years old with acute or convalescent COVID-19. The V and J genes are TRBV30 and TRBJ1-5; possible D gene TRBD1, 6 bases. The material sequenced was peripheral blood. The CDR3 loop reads CAWSRGATYPQPQHF. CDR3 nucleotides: TGTGCCTGGAGCCGGGGGGCCACCTACCCGCAGCCCCAGCATTTT.